This entry features one TCR beta chain sequence. No antigen is known for it. The Oncomine TCR Beta short-read assay was applied to DNA of cultured CD4+ T cells. Using its own MiXCR run on the PCR reads, TCRdb lists one record per CDR3 protein. The table shows more than 5,500 distinct CDR3 sequences, with around half occurring only once. This sample stems from a study of vaccination and CD4 T cells after COVID-19. Study-wide context: Post-COVID draws followed diagnosis by a median around 97 days (range 35 to 161).

Treatment noted: roughly nine-day PBMC culture with coronavirus spike peptide pools or control peptides (ViraFEST assay). Harvesting of the unexposed donor's CD4+ T cells predated the COVID-19 pandemic (2011-2018). V dropped 3 bases and J dropped 4; count of bases not matched to a gene: 3. The CDR3 runs 15 residues. Sequenced input: CD4+ T cells from blood, cultured in vitro. The V call is TRBV12-3 or TRBV12-4, the J call TRBJ2-5, with 12 bases lining up with TRBD1. This sequence was found in a human donor in good health. The CDR3 loop is CASSLGQGASETQYF. As DNA, the CDR3 is TGTGCCAGCAGTTTGGGACAGGGGGCTTCAGAGACCCAGTACTTC.